The 3 T cell receptor beta chains below all came from one sample that was sequenced in a study of blood T cell repertoires in COVID-19. Clones were sequenced by immunoSEQ multiplex PCR, and TCRdb holds only the in-frame ones, with some missing. The table shows 200,000 to 250,000 clones, with 75% to 85% occurring only once. Specimen: peripheral blood. These TCRs come from a man aged 45 to 65 with COVID-19, enrolled during active disease.

The J gene is TRBJ2-5, the V gene TRBV7-9; no definite D call. CDR1 and CDR2 from the germline V gene are SEHNR and FQNEAQ (reference sequence). The ends were cut back, 2 bases at V and 5 bases at J, with 9 bases in the middle. The CDR3 length is 13 residues. The CDR3 bases are TGTGCCAGCAGCTTACCGCCCCAGGAGACCCAGTACTTC. As protein: CASSLPPQETQYF.

The V gene is TRBV2, the J gene TRBJ2-1; 12 bases fit TRBD2. The CDR3 sequence is 16 residues long. The germline V gene encodes CDR1 SNHLY and CDR2 FYNNEI. V was clipped by 5 bases and J by 7 bases; unmatched bases: 9. The CDR3 sequence is CASSHVTSGGRNEQFF. CDR3 coding DNA: TGTGCCAGCAGTCATGTGACTAGCGGGGGCCGGAATGAGCAGTTCTTC.

The chain couples TRBV30 to TRBJ2-7, with D possibly matching TRBD1 (5 bases). The CDR3 sequence is 11 residues long. CDR1 is GTSNPN, CDR2 SVGIG, per germline (reference sequence). V was trimmed by 2 bases and J by 4 bases, leaving 6 bases between them. CDR3 amino acids: CAWSPGYEQYF. The CDR3 DNA reads as TGTGCCTGGAGTCCAGGGTACGAGCAGTACTTC.